This TCR beta chain was captured by sequencing in a study of cytomegalovirus exposure and HLA in healthy donors. At the level of the study: Unique TCR beta sequences numbering about 100 million came from 190 million or so T cells in an earlier analysis. Whole-study results and caveats: When the data were analyzed later, several of the most significant clusters appeared to be linked to common viral pathogens. Later, an analysis showed that TCR beta chains associated with HLA were more clonally expanded than others that were equally common. The later analysis indicated that the majority of CMV-associated TCR beta chains appeared HLA-restricted.

With 60 Vbeta and 13 Jbeta primers, the PCR was carried out. TCRdb's table, derived via immunoSEQ multiplex PCR, lists solely in-frame clones and lacks some. The table has 90,000 to 150,000 clones, 70% to 80% seen once. The germline V and J ends were trimmed by 0 bases and 4 bases, with 10 bases remaining between them. CDR3 length equals 14 residues. Germline V gene lookup returns CDR1 SGDLS and CDR2 YYNGEE. Of note for this clone: Its specificity is not known.

Sequenced input: PBMCs. The chain joins TRBV9 to TRBJ1-1, with a tentative D call TRBD1 (5 bases). The receptor's source is a man aged 50-60 years in good health and CMV-seropositive. The CDR3 coding sequence is TGTGCCAGCAGCGTAGAGGGGAGGGTCACTGAAGCTTTCTTT. This encodes CASSVEGRVTEAFF.